This T cell receptor (beta chain) was captured by sequencing in a study of blood T cell repertoires in COVID-19. Study-wide context: PBMCs, B-cell-depleted T cells, or T cells provided the cDNA or gDNA that made up the material.

The germline V gene has CDR1 SEHNR and CDR2 FQNEAQ (reference sequence). The V segment lost 6 bases and the J segment 8 bases; nucleotides outside the gene matches: 5. The CDR3 has 13 amino acids. This clone appeared a single time. Libraries were prepared by immunoSEQ multiplex PCR; TCRdb keeps only in-frame clonotypes and omits some of them. There are a few hundred thousand clones in the sample; about 90% occur only once, and 3% lies in the top ten. The chain uses TRBV7-9 and TRBJ2-1; 9 bases are shared with TRBD1. The sample was PBMCs or T cells enriched from blood (not recorded which). The sequence came from a woman between 25 and 40 years old who had recovered from COVID-19. CDR3 in amino acids: CASRKGQGDEQFF. DNA of the CDR3: TGTGCCAGCAGAAAGGGACAGGGCGATGAGCAGTTCTTC.